This TCR beta chain was found in a study of breast tumors, draining lymph nodes, adjacent tissues. Study results and limitations: Compared with lymph nodes, tumors were less diverse; compared with nontumor tissue, more. The data were judged consistent with most tumor T cells coming from lymph node and expanding in tumor. The lymph node origin of tumor T cells was framed as consistent with a hypothesis, not demonstrated. Luminal-like breast cancer showed significantly higher tumor–nontumor repertoire similarity than basal-like.

The CDR3 totals 14 residues. The V end lost 2 bases, the J end lost 2 bases, and 10 bases lay between the germline ends. Germline V gene sequence: CDR1 SGHRS, CDR2 YFSETQ. In the case of this clonotype: Its target is unknown.

MiXCR, applied by TCRdb to the multiplex PCR reads, yields one record per CDR3 protein. Seen here are 20,000 or so distinct CDR3 sequences, around two fifths observed once, and the top ten hold about a fifth. The receptor comes from a female donor with breast cancer. Some clones in this sample may be carry-over from other donors' samples. J is TRBJ1-2 and V is TRBV5-1; possibly TRBD1 for D (5 bases). The sequenced sample consisted of breast tumor tissue. The CDR3 loop reads CASSLTGSNYGYTF. The CDR3, as DNA: TGCGCCAGCAGCTTAACAGGCTCGAACTATGGCTACACCTTC.